The 12 T cell receptor beta chains listed next were all sequenced from one sample in a study of tumor-infiltrating lymphocytes in primary liver carcinoma. A constant-region primer served to make TCR beta cDNA from around 540 ng total RNA. Libraries of TCR beta came from three nested multiplex PCR rounds with slightly modified ARM-PCR. Primers for the first two PCR rounds were TRBV1-TRBV30 forward primers and a C-beta reverse primer (around 11 cycles per round). TCRdb independently ran MiXCR on the multiplex PCR reads; one entry per CDR3 protein. The sample contains about 200,000 distinct CDR3 sequences, approximately 64% of which appear only once. The blood RNA (from unsorted whole blood) was obtained, and germline DNA was also extracted. The sample was peripheral blood. These receptors originate from a woman aged 55 to 70 with primary liver carcinoma and hepatitis B virus infection.

This clonotype was counted once. CDR3 nucleotides: TGTGCCAGCAGTAGGACAGGGGGGGCCAATCAGCCCCAGCATTTT. Its translation is CASSRTGGANQPQHF. The chain has TRBV2 and TRBJ1-5; TRBD1 matches at 10 bases. After removal of 5 bases from V and 3 bases from J, the junction contained 4 bases not matched to a gene. This CDR3 has 15 residues. Germline CDR1 SNHLY, CDR2 FYNNEI.

A note on this clonotype: The germline gene is not matched at one end of the junction; a read error may be the cause. This rearrangement joins TRBV6-1 to TRBJ2-1; a possible D gene is TRBD2 (5 bases). CDR3 length: 16 residues. CDR1 and CDR2 from the germline V gene are MNHNS and SASEGT. Written as DNA, the CDR3 is TGTGTCAGCAGTCATGGACTGAGGCGAGGCTACAATGAGCAGTTCTTC. Its protein product is CVSSHGLRRGYNEQFF.

With regard to this clonotype: This could be a read error, since a much larger clone is one nucleotide away. The chain recombines TRBV29-1 with TRBJ2-7; possibly TRBD1 for D (6 bases). Germline V gives CDR1 SQVTM, CDR2 ANQGSEA. Trimming cost V 8 bases and J 0 bases, with 20 bases left between them. The CDR3 totals 15 residues. The CDR3 loop is CSIGAVGQLSYEQYF. Written as DNA, the CDR3 is TGCAGCATAGGCGCCGTAGGACAGCTCTCCTACGAGCAGTACTTC.

Remarks on this clonotype: With a much larger clone just one base away, this may be a read error. The V gene is TRBV7-9, the J gene TRBJ2-3; D is ambiguous. The DNA matches TRBJ1-5 better at its end, which makes the J call doubtful. CDR1 and CDR2 (germline): SEHNR, FQNEAQ (reference sequence). This CDR3 contains 15 residues. CDR3 nucleotides: TGTGCCAGCAGCTTAGATCGTACGAGCACAGATACGCAGCATTTT. This sequence encodes CASSLDRTSTDTQHF.

This clonotype appeared many times. The V gene is TRBV6-1, the J gene TRBJ2-6; no reliable D call. With 2 bases removed from V and 1 base from J, the gap between germline ends came to 6 bases. Per the germline V gene, CDR1 is MNHNS and CDR2 is SASEGT. CDR3 length: 15 residues. CDR3 nucleotide sequence: TGTGCCAGCAGTGAATGGGGTTCTGGGGCCAACGTCCTGACTTTC. It translates to CASSEWGSGANVLTF.

On this clonotype itself: This may be a read error, as it is one base from a much larger clone. The V call is TRBV4-1, the J call TRBJ1-1; unclear D gene. Germline CDR1 and CDR2: MGHRA and YSYEKL. Trimming took 1 base from V and 7 from J, leaving 16 bases between them. The CDR3 has 15 amino acids. CDR3 coding DNA: TGCGCCAGCAGCCAAGGTGCTGGACCTATGAATGAAGCTTTCTTT. Protein sequence: CASSQGAGPMNEAFF.

A note on this clonotype: A read error may explain this, as a much larger clone is one base away. The chain recombines TRBV6-5 with TRBJ2-7, with 8 bases lining up with TRBD2. Per germline, CDR1 MNHEY and CDR2 SVGAGI. With 6 bases clipped from V and 7 bases from J, the junction kept 17 bases outside the gene matches. CDR3 length equals 16 residues. The CDR3 reads CASSRTSRRAWGEQYF. CDR3 bases: TGTGCCAGCAGCCGGACTAGCAGGAGAGCCTGGGGGGAGCAGTACTTC.

With regard to this clonotype: At one end the junction does not follow the germline gene, possibly because of a read error. This chain links TRBV30 with TRBJ1-2; D is uncertain. The CDR3 is made up of 12 amino acids. Germline V CDR1 and CDR2: GTSNPN, SVGIG (reference sequence). The CDR3 bases are TGTGCCTGGTCGGACGGAAACTATGGCTGCACCTTC. It is translated as CAWSDGNYGCTF.

The chain combines TRBV29-1 with TRBJ2-7, with 10 positions matching TRBD2. CDR3 length: 16 residues. With 6 bases clipped from V and 5 bases from J, the junction kept 16 bases outside the gene matches. Germline V CDR1 and CDR2: SQVTM, ANQGSEA. CDR3 region: CSVRTPASGSLNEQYF. DNA of the CDR3: TGCAGCGTGCGTACCCCTGCTAGCGGGAGTCTCAACGAGCAGTACTTC.

This clonotype was counted once. The germline gene is not matched at one end of the junction; a read error may be the cause. The rearrangement joins TRBV6-6 to TRBJ2-1, with unresolved D. The length of the CDR3 is 14 residues. CDR1 and CDR2 from the germline V gene are MNHNY and SVGAGI (reference sequence). The CDR3 here is CASRGLVNDNDQFF. DNA for the CDR3: TGTGCCAGCAGAGGGCTAGTTAATGACAATGATCAGTTCTTC.

Worth noting for this clonotype: Since the CDR3 does not end with the conserved phenylalanine or tryptophan, this likely comes from a read error. V usage is TRBV13 and J usage is TRBJ2-7, with 11 bases that match TRBD2. Per germline, CDR1 PRHDT and CDR2 FYEKMQ (reference sequence). The CDR3 contains 19 residues. CDR3 coding DNA: TGTGCCAGCAGCTTAGCTTCAAGGGCTAGCGGGAGGTACTGGGACGAACAGTACATC. Translation gives CASSLASRASGRYWDEQYI.

Remarks on this clonotype: A much bigger clone sits one base away, suggesting this may be a read error. J is TRBJ2-5 and V is TRBV5-1; D gene uncertain. Germline lookup yields CDR1 SGHRS and CDR2 YFSETQ. The CDR3 consists of 14 residues. Trimming removed 0 bases at V and 3 bases at J, with 9 bases between. The CDR3 here is CASSLARSEETQYF. As DNA, the CDR3 is TGCGCCAGCAGCTTGGCCCGGAGCGAAGAGACCCAGTACTTC.